The 15 T cell receptor beta chains below were found in one sample sequenced in a study of cytomegalovirus exposure and HLA in healthy donors. In the PCR, 60 Vbeta and 13 Jbeta primers were used. Profiled with immunoSEQ multiplex PCR; TCRdb holds only in-frame clones, not every one. Seen here are some 150,000 clones, roughly 85% observed once, and the top ten hold less than 2%. What was sequenced was PBMCs. These receptors came from a woman in her twenties or thirties in good health and CMV-seronegative.

This clone was found a few times. The J gene is TRBJ1-1, the V gene TRBV6-1; D unresolved. V lost 1 base, J lost 10 bases, and 13 bases lay in between. Germline CDR1 is MNHNS and CDR2 is SASEGT. The CDR3 runs to 13 residues. The CDR3 DNA reads as TGTGCCAGCAGTGAAGAGCGAGGGAGTGTAGCTTTCTTT. Encoded protein: CASSEERGSVAFF.

V usage is TRBV6-4 and J usage is TRBJ1-5; weak D call: TRBD1 (6 bases). Deletions cut 8 bases from V and 2 bases from J, with 16 bases between. The CDR3 covers 15 residues. Germline V gene lookup returns CDR1 MRHNA and CDR2 SNTAGT. CDR3 in amino acids: CASREQGSGNQPQHF. The CDR3 DNA reads TGTGCCAGCCGAGAACAGGGATCTGGCAATCAGCCCCAGCATTTT.

The rearrangement joins TRBV2 to TRBJ1-6; 7 positions agree with TRBD1. CDR3 length: 16 residues. V dropped 5 bases and J dropped 10; count of bases not matched to a gene: 14. Germline V gives CDR1 SNHLY, CDR2 FYNNEI. The CDR3 sequence: CASSSRQGRGRSPLHF. The CDR3 coding sequence is TGTGCCAGCAGTTCCCGACAGGGAAGGGGGAGGTCACCCCTCCACTTT.

CDR3 sequence: CSVRRPQGDEQFF. The CDR3 region has the DNA TGCAGCGTTAGAAGGCCACAGGGTGATGAGCAGTTCTTC. This rearrangement joins TRBV29-1 to TRBJ2-1; D is possibly TRBD1 (6 bases). The CDR3 has 13 residues. The V gene lost 5 bases and the J gene lost 8 bases, with 16 bases spanning the gap. Germline lookup yields CDR1 SQVTM and CDR2 ANQGSEA.

The chain has TRBV11-2 and TRBJ2-1, with D possibly being TRBD1 (5 bases). This CDR3 has 12 residues. V lost 5 bases, J lost 4 bases, and 6 bases lay in between. Germline-derived CDR1 and CDR2 are SGHAT and FQNNGV. CDR3 region: CASSNRYNEQFF. DNA for the CDR3: TGTGCCAGCAGCAACAGGTACAATGAGCAGTTCTTC.

This chain joins TRBV15 and TRBJ1-2; no firm D call. The CDR3 is made up of 14 amino acids. The germline V gene has CDR1 LNHNV and CDR2 YYDKDF (reference sequence). Trimming pared 0 bases from V and 4 bases from J, leaving 9 bases between. CDR3 coding DNA: TGTGCCACCAGCAGAGATCGTACAGCCTATGGCTACACCTTC. The encoded protein is CATSRDRTAYGYTF.

This clone was counted only a few times. This rearrangement joins TRBV4-2 to TRBJ1-1; unclear D gene. Trimming took 1 base from V and 6 from J, leaving 9 bases between them. The CDR3 totals 13 residues. Germline lookup yields CDR1 LGHNA and CDR2 YNFKEQ. The CDR3 DNA is TGTGCCAGCAGCCAAGTGCTGAGGGCTGAAGCTTTCTTT. Translation: CASSQVLRAEAFF.

This sequence joins TRBV30 and TRBJ1-3; 7 bases are a match to TRBD1. CDR3 length: 14 amino acids. The germline gives CDR1 GTSNPN, CDR2 SVGIG (reference sequence). V shed 5 bases and J 3 bases; nucleotides not matched to a gene: 7. CDR3 nucleotide sequence: TGTGCCTGGCACAACAGGGGTGGTGGAAACACCATATATTTT. It specifies CAWHNRGGGNTIYF.

On this clone: A much bigger clone sits one base away, suggesting this may be a read error. V is TRBV7-2 and J is TRBJ1-1; unclear D gene. V shed 3 bases and J shed 0 bases, with 5 bases lying between them. This CDR3 spans 13 amino acids. The germline gives CDR1 SGHTA, CDR2 FQGNSA. CDR3 residues: CASSLQVNTEAFF. CDR3 bases: TGTGCCAGCAGCTTGCAGGTGAACACTGAAGCTTTCTTT.

The CDR3 here is CASSGQGSAGANVLTF. CDR3 DNA: TGTGCCAGCAGTGGACAGGGGTCTGCTGGGGCCAACGTCCTGACTTTC. This chain joins TRBV6-1 and TRBJ2-6; 8 bases match TRBD1. V lost 4 bases, J lost 2 bases, and 4 bases stayed unmatched. Germline V lookup: CDR1 MNHNS, CDR2 SASEGT. CDR3 length equals 16 residues.

The chain recombines TRBV13 with TRBJ2-5; tentatively, D is TRBD1 (7 bases). Between the trimmed V and J ends, which lost 2 bases and 6 bases, there was a span of 13 bases. CDR1 is PRHDT and CDR2 is FYEKMQ in the germline V gene (reference sequence). The CDR3 consists of 14 residues. CDR3: CASSLPGGQQTQYF. CDR3 DNA sequence: TGTGCCAGCAGCTTACCAGGGGGGCAACAGACCCAGTACTTC.

This chain uses TRBV29-1 with TRBJ2-6, with D possibly TRBD1 on 6 matching bases. Germline CDR1 reads SQVTM; CDR2 reads ANQGSEA. The length of the CDR3 is 14 residues. The V end lost 5 bases, the J end lost 2 bases, and 10 bases lay between the germline ends. The DNA for the CDR3 is TGCAGCGTTACCAGGGGAACTGGGGCCAACGTCCTGACTTTC. Amino acids: CSVTRGTGANVLTF.

The chain carries TRBV6-1 and TRBJ2-1; weak D call: TRBD2 (6 bases). V lost 4 bases, J lost 1 base, and 11 bases lay in between. Per germline, CDR1 MNHNS and CDR2 SASEGT. The CDR3 length is 15 residues. CDR3 coding DNA: TGTGCCAGCAGTGGTGGGGGGTCTTCCTACAATGAGCAGTTCTTC. Protein: CASSGGGSSYNEQFF.

The genes are TRBV30 and TRBJ2-2, with unresolved D. Trimming removed 0 bases at V and 3 bases at J, with 5 bases between. Looked up from germline, CDR1 is GTSNPN and CDR2 is SVGIG (reference sequence). The CDR3 loop spans 13 amino acids. The CDR3 here is CAWSVHYTGELFF. DNA of the CDR3: TGTGCCTGGAGTGTACATTACACCGGGGAGCTGTTTTTT.

The rearrangement links TRBV5-1 to TRBJ1-1, with D possibly TRBD1 on 5 matching bases. Germline loops: CDR1 SGHRS, CDR2 YFSETQ. With 4 bases removed from V and 5 bases from J, the gap between germline ends came to 15 bases. The CDR3 loop spans 14 amino acids. CDR3: CASSPGGAGTEAFF. CDR3 DNA sequence: TGCGCCAGCAGCCCCGGAGGGGCTGGGACTGAAGCTTTCTTT.